The text below deals with one T cell receptor (beta chain). Its antigen remains unidentified. The junction departs from germline at one end; a sequencing error may be responsible. Use of 60 Vbeta and 13 Jbeta primers characterized the PCR. Assay used: immunoSEQ multiplex PCR; TCRdb lists only in-frame clones, some missing. This table has around 180,000 clones, 79% appearing once. The sample belongs to a study of cytomegalovirus exposure and HLA in healthy donors. When sampled, the donors appeared nominally healthy, though they likely had unrecorded immune exposures. Study results and limitations: It was reported in a later analysis that an Asian-associated ancestry cluster showed fewer N-insertions than the roughly 670-donor mean.

Germline values: CDR1 SSHAT, CDR2 FNYEAQ (reference sequence). The CDR3 has 17 amino acids. The TCR originated in a woman between 40 and 55 years old in good health and CMV-seronegative. The chain uses TRBV7-7 and TRBJ1-5, with D uncertain. Sequencing was carried out using PBMCs. The CDR3 spells CASSPRTPLLSNQPQHF. CDR3 nucleotide sequence: TGTGCTAGCAGCCCTAGGACTCCTCTCCTTAGCAATCAGCCCCAGCATTTT.